These 17 T cell receptor beta chains originate from one sample sequenced in a study of shared clonotypes between healthy human individuals. Data came from immunoSEQ multiplex PCR; TCRdb stores just in-frame clones and leaves some out. The table has around 2,000,000 clones, 85% to 95% seen once; the top ten hold 0.13%. The sequencing input was naive CD4+ T cells sorted from blood. The sample's subset: CD45RA+ positively selected. The receptors derive from a man aged 18 to 29 in good health.

J is TRBJ2-7 and V is TRBV5-6; D possibly corresponds to TRBD2 (6 bases). The CDR3 has 15 residues. Germline lookup yields CDR1 SGHDT and CDR2 YYEEEE. V was shortened by 4 bases and J by 4 bases, with 18 bases between the two germline ends. Here the CDR3 DNA reads TGTGCCAGCAGCCCAGGACGGGGGTTGGGGTACGAGCAGTACTTC. It translates to CASSPGRGLGYEQYF.

The rearrangement uses TRBV5-1 and TRBJ1-2; D uncertain. Germline loops: CDR1 SGHRS, CDR2 YFSETQ. Trimming removed 0 bases at V and 4 bases at J, with 10 bases between. The CDR3 has 14 amino acids. The CDR3 loop reads CASSLAVSSYGYTF. DNA for the CDR3: TGCGCCAGCAGCTTGGCTGTATCGTCCTATGGCTACACCTTC.

The rearrangement joins TRBV6-6 to TRBJ2-7; possible D gene TRBD2, 6 bases. This CDR3 contains 15 residues. The germline V gene has CDR1 MNHNY and CDR2 SVGAGI (reference sequence). V was trimmed by 5 bases and J by 3 bases, leaving 17 bases between them. CDR3 in amino acids: CASSPSGDGHYEQYF. In nucleotides, the CDR3 is TGTGCCAGCAGTCCCTCGGGGGACGGGCACTACGAGCAGTACTTC.

The chain combines TRBV5-6 with TRBJ1-5, with D perhaps TRBD1 (6 bases). With 2 bases removed from V and 0 bases from J, the gap between germline ends came to 9 bases. This CDR3 has 15 residues. The germline V gene encodes CDR1 SGHDT and CDR2 YYEEEE. The CDR3: CASSFGTSSNQPQHF. The CDR3 region has the DNA TGTGCCAGCAGCTTCGGGACATCTAGCAATCAGCCCCAGCATTTT. The variable domain in full, completed from reference TRBV5-6 and TRBJ1-5, reads DAGVTQSPTHLIKTRGQQVTLRCSPKSGHDTVSWYQQALGQGPQFIFQYYEEEERQRGNFPDRFSGHQFPNYSSELNVNALLLGDSALYLCASSFGTSSNQPQHFGDGTRLSIL.

This rearrangement joins TRBV6-1 to TRBJ2-7; no clear D gene. The CDR3 length is 15 residues. The V gene lost 6 bases and the J gene lost 3 bases, with 18 bases spanning the gap. The germline V gene has CDR1 MNHNS and CDR2 SASEGT. The CDR3 is CASSGRSHLDYEQYF. As DNA, the CDR3 is TGTGCCAGCAGCGGTAGGTCTCACCTGGACTACGAGCAGTACTTC.

The chain has TRBV6-5 and TRBJ1-2, with 9 bases that match TRBD1. Germline loops: CDR1 MNHEY, CDR2 SVGAGI. V shed 4 bases and J 7 bases; nucleotides not matched to a gene: 7. The CDR3 is 14 residues long. CDR3 sequence reads: CASSSPGQGRGYTF. CDR3 DNA sequence: TGTGCCAGCAGTTCACCGGGACAGGGTCGTGGCTACACCTTC.

The rearrangement joins TRBV18 to TRBJ1-1; no clear D gene. With 3 bases removed from V and 4 bases from J, the gap between germline ends came to 18 bases. Germline V gene data show CDR1 as KGHSH and CDR2 as LQKENI. This CDR3 comprises 16 residues. The CDR3 sequence is CASSPGRGQLSTEAFF. The CDR3 DNA reads TGTGCCAGCTCACCTGGTCGGGGTCAACTCTCCACTGAAGCTTTCTTT.

V gene TRBV7-9 combines with J gene TRBJ2-7; TRBD1 aligns across 9 bases. This CDR3 region has 15 residues. The V and J ends lost 5 bases and 0 bases, in that order; junction bases with no gene match: 5. Germline values: CDR1 SEHNR, CDR2 FQNEAQ (reference sequence). DNA for the CDR3: TGTGCCAGCAGCCCCCAGGACAGGGGCTCCTACGAGCAGTACTTC. It specifies CASSPQDRGSYEQYF.

The chain uses TRBV27 and TRBJ2-7; the D gene is possibly TRBD2 (6 bases). V was clipped by 4 bases and J by 4 bases, with 14 bases between them. Germline assignment: CDR1 MNHEY and CDR2 SMNVEV (reference sequence). This CDR3 has 14 residues. CDR3 in amino acids: CASSYQRELYEQYF. The CDR3 nucleotides are TGTGCCAGCAGTTATCAACGGGAGTTGTACGAGCAGTACTTC.

The chain couples TRBV11-1 to TRBJ1-2; the match to TRBD1 covers 9 bases. The CDR3 runs to 13 residues. Trimming cost V 5 bases and J 8 bases; bases outside gene matches: 6. Germline V CDR1 and CDR2: SGHAT, FQDESV (reference sequence). CDR3 DNA: TGTGCCAGCAGCGCCGGGACAGGGTACGGCTACACCTTC. It yields the protein CASSAGTGYGYTF.

The chain couples TRBV6-1 to TRBJ2-5; maybe TRBD1 (5 bases). From germline, CDR1 is MNHNS and CDR2 SASEGT. The V gene lost 2 bases and the J gene lost 0 bases, with 13 bases spanning the gap. This CDR3 region has 16 residues. DNA for the CDR3: TGTGCCAGCAGTGAAATCAGGGTTGGGTACCAAGAGACCCAGTACTTC. It is translated as CASSEIRVGYQETQYF.

Comments on this clone: This same CDR3 is encoded by further DNA sequences in the sample. This chain uses TRBV5-1 with TRBJ2-1; D remains unclear. V was cut by 2 bases and J by 0 bases, with 12 bases left in between. Germline CDR1 and CDR2: SGHRS and YFSETQ. The CDR3 totals 16 residues. The CDR3 nucleotides read TGCGCCAGCAGCTTTTCGACTGGGTCCTCCTACAATGAGCAGTTCTTC. It translates to CASSFSTGSSYNEQFF. Full variable domain (missing parts from reference TRBV5-1 and TRBJ2-1): KAGVTQTPRYLIKTRGQQVTLSCSPISGHRSVSWYQQTPGQGLQFLFEYFSETQRNKGNFPGRFSGRQFSNSRSEMNVSTLELGDSALYLCASSFSTGSSYNEQFFGPGTRLTVL.

The V and J genes are TRBV7-2 and TRBJ1-1, with D unclear. Per the germline V gene, CDR1 is SGHTA and CDR2 is FQGNSA. CDR3 size: 11 residues. V lost 4 bases to trimming and J lost 3 bases, with 3 bases between them. The CDR3 region has the DNA TGTGCCAGCAGCTCCTACACTGAAGCTTTCTTT. Residues: CASSSYTEAFF.

The rearrangement joins TRBV30 to TRBJ1-1; possible D gene TRBD1, 6 bases. The length of the CDR3 is 15 residues. V gave up 3 bases and J gave up 7 bases, with 21 bases separating them. Germline-derived CDR1 and CDR2 are GTSNPN and SVGIG (reference sequence). CDR3 bases: TGTGCCTGGAGAAACCAGGGGATCAGAGCGAGTGAAGCTTTCTTT. This sequence encodes CAWRNQGIRASEAFF.

V and J are TRBV6-1 and TRBJ1-2; a possible D gene is TRBD1 (5 bases). Between the trimmed V and J ends, which lost 10 bases and 7 bases, there was a span of 19 bases. The CDR3 runs to 13 residues. CDR1 is MNHNS and CDR2 is SASEGT in the germline V gene. The CDR3 protein is CATSGGTSGGYTF. CDR3 nucleotides: TGTGCCACATCGGGGGGGACCTCCGGTGGCTACACCTTC.

The rearrangement joins TRBV5-1 to TRBJ1-2; possibly TRBD1 for D (6 bases). In germline, CDR1 is SGHRS, CDR2 YFSETQ. Trimming cost V 0 bases and J 4 bases, with 16 bases left between them. CDR3 length: 16 amino acids. CDR3 sequence: CASSLGATGGTYGYTF. As DNA, the CDR3 is TGCGCCAGCAGCTTGGGAGCGACAGGTGGAACCTATGGCTACACCTTC.

The chain is built from TRBV10-3 and TRBJ2-7, with TRBD2 matching 7 bases. This CDR3 is 13 amino acids long. Germline loops: CDR1 ENHRY, CDR2 SYGVKD. The ends lost 10 bases at V and 2 bases at J; junction bases unmatched: 8. CDR3 coding DNA: TGTGCCACTGCAGCGGGATTTGCCTACGAGCAGTACTTC. Translated, it gives CATAAGFAYEQYF.